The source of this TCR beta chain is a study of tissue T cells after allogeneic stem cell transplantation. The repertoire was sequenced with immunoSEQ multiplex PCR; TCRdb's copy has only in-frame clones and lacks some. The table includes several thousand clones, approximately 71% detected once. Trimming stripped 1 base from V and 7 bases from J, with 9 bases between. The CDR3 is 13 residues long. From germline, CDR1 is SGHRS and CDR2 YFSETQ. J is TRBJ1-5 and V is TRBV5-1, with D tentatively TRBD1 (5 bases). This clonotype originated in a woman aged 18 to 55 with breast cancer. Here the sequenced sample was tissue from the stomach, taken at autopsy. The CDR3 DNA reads TGCGCCAGCAGCTTGCTAGGGGACCAGCCCCAGCATTTT. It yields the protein CASSLLGDQPQHF.